Detailed here is one T cell receptor beta chain. The clone's antigen remains unknown. Per-base qualities were not stored, and no clone one base away is much larger. The immunoSEQ Assay, a bias-controlled multiplex PCR, was used to amplify TCRbeta CDR3 regions from genomic DNA. In the paper's pipeline: The number of nucleated cells in each sample was estimated from the amplification of reference gene primers within the assay. To quantify the absolute abundance of each unique TCRbeta CDR3 rearrangement, sequence reads were collapsed and filtered. For each sample, productive Simpson clonality was calculated as the square root of Simpson's diversity index across productive rearrangements. The clones in this table, taken by TCRdb from immuneACCESS, are in-frame only. Not every clone is retained; where verified, under half of the shortfall comes from an unresolved V gene, and the cause of the rest is unknown. D and trimming come from the DNA, and the V and J calls and clone size come from that table. A total of some 380,000 clones appear in this sample, 87% of them only once. Of the sample, approximately 1.2% falls within the top ten clones.

Enrolling through a virtual design, the prospective study's participants ranged in age from roughly 18 to 100 years and lived across around 25 United States geographic areas. Cohort assignment in the prospective study relied on participant-reported clinical history from a screening survey and a study questionnaire. For ImmuneRACE Cohort 3, a participant was defined as recovered based on two consecutive negative NP/OP PCR tests, clearance by a healthcare professional, or resolution of symptoms. In the prospective study, mobile phlebotomists collected whole blood, serum and a nasopharyngeal or oropharyngeal swab from each participant. Prospective study participants could optionally give additional blood draws and questionnaires over a roughly 2-month period. Prospective study blood samples were shipped either frozen or at room temperature before DNA extraction. The data were obtained in a study of blood T cell repertoires in COVID-19 (dated by TCRdb to the early 2020s). For the wider study: The collaborator samples originated in the United States, Italy and Spain and spanned the acute and convalescent phases of COVID-19. The sample metadata nearly always contained a de-identified subject ID, COVID-19 status, age in years and sex. Where available, HLA class I and class II types were taken from metadata supplied by the sample provider and were not determined by assay-based typing. Deeply sampled blood TCRbeta repertoires from subjects exposed to, actively infected with, or recovered from COVID-19 were included in the dataset. The prospective study material was composed of cDNA or gDNA derived from T cells, B-cell-depleted T cells, or PBMCs. The samples were drawn from two sources: the first 160 participants of the ongoing ImmuneRACE study, and 950 to 1,500 subjects contributed by 6 global collaborators. The repertoires were released in a freely available public database meant as a resource for research on the immune response to SARS-CoV-2.

Here is what the overall study found, with its caveats: How much clinical and demographic metadata was included differed by source and by participant, and the metadata was provided uncurated.

Specimen: PBMCs or T cells enriched from blood (not recorded which). The TCR originated in a man aged 25-40 years who had recovered from COVID-19.

The nucleotide sequence reads TGTGCCAGCAGCTTAAGCCAGGGGTACACTGAAGCTTTCTTT. It encodes CASSLSQGYTEAFF. This sequence uses TRBV7-2 and TRBJ1-1; a tentative D match to TRBD1 spans 6 bases. The germline V gene yields SGHTA for CDR1 and FQGNSA for CDR2. The CDR3 runs 14 residues from the cysteine to the phenylalanine. Solely the CDR3 DNA is kept, with 42 bases framed from the first base. Trimming costs V 2 bases and J 3 bases, and their ends lie 10 bases apart.